Given below is one T cell receptor beta chain in context. As yet, its antigen is unknown. All donors participated as healthy donors of bone marrow. PCR employed 60 Vbeta and 13 Jbeta primers. TCRdb's table, derived via immunoSEQ multiplex PCR, lists solely in-frame clones and lacks some. The table has about 180,000 clones, around 80% seen once; the top ten hold about 2.4%. This specimen comes from a study of cytomegalovirus exposure and HLA in healthy donors. Across the study: Tens of millions of unique TCR sequences came from HLA-typed donors in an early release. Findings and limits, study-wide: It was assumed in the presence/absence analyses that sequencing depth was roughly uniform across donors. A later analysis reported that several of the most significant clusters appeared to be linked to common viral pathogens, among them Epstein-Barr virus.

The sequenced sample consisted of PBMCs. This receptor was obtained from a male donor in good health and CMV-seronegative.

CDR3 in DNA: TGTGCCAGCAGTCCGACGGGACTAGTTAACAATGAGCAGTTCTTC. Its protein is CASSPTGLVNNEQFF. The chain uses TRBV28 and TRBJ2-1; 8 nucleotides match TRBD2. Germline CDR1 reads MDHEN; CDR2 reads SYDVKM. The CDR3 loop spans 15 amino acids. V lost 5 bases to trimming and J lost 5 bases; unmatched junction nucleotides: 8. Full variable domain (rest looked up from reference TRBV28 and TRBJ2-1): DVKVTQSSRYLVKRTGEKVFLECVQDMDHENMFWYRQDPGLGLRLIYFSYDVKMKEKGDIPEGYSVSREKKERFSLILESASTNQTSMYLCASSPTGLVNNEQFFGPGTRLTVL.